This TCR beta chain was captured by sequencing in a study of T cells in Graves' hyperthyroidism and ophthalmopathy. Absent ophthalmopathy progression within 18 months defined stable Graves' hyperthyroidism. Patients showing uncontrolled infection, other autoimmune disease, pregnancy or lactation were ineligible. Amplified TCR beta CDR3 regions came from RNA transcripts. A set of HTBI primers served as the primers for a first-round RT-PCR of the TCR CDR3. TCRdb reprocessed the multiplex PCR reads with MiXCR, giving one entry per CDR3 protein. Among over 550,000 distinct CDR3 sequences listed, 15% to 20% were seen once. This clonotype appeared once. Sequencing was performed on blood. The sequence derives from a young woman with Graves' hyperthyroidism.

CDR3 amino acids: CATGGGETQYF. The CDR3, as DNA: TGTGCCACCGGGGGCGGGGAGACCCAGTACTTC. The J gene is TRBJ2-5, the V gene TRBV10-3, with D tentatively TRBD1 or TRBD2 (6 bases each). Trimming took 10 bases from V and 5 from J, leaving 11 bases between them. This CDR3 region has 11 residues. Germline V CDR1 and CDR2: ENHRY, SYGVKD.